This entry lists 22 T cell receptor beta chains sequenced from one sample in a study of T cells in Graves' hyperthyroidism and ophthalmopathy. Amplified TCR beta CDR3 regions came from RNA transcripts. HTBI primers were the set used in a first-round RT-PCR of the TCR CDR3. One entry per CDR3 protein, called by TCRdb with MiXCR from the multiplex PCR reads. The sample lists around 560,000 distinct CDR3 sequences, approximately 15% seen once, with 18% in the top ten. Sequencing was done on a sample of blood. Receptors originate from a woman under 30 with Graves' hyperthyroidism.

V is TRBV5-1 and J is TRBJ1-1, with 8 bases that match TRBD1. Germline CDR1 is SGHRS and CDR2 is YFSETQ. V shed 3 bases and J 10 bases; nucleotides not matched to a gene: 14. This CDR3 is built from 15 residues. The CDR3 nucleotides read TGCGCCAGCAGCTCCACCTTTGGGCTGACAGGGGTAGCTTTCTTT. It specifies CASSSTFGLTGVAFF.

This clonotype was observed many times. The CDR3 nucleotides are TGTGCCAGCAGTTACAGATCCGGGGGCTCTGGAAACACCATATATTTT. Protein: CASSYRSGGSGNTIYF. The rearrangement uses TRBV12-3 or TRBV12-4 and TRBJ1-3; possibly TRBD1 for D (5 bases). The CDR3 length is 16 residues. Between the trimmed V and J ends, which lost 4 bases and 0 bases, there was a span of 13 bases.

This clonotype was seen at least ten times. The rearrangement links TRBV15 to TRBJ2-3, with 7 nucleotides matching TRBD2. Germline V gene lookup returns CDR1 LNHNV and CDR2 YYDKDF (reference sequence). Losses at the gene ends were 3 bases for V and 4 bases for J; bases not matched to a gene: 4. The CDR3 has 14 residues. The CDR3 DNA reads TGTGCCACCAGCAGCGGGGACTACCCAGATACGCAGTATTTT. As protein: CATSSGDYPDTQYF.

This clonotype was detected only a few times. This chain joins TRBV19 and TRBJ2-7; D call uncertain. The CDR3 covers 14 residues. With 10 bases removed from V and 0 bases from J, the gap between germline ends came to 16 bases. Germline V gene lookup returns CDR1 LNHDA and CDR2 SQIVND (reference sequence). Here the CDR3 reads CATTDGKSSYEQYF. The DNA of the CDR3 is TGTGCCACAACGGACGGCAAGAGCTCCTACGAGCAGTACTTC.

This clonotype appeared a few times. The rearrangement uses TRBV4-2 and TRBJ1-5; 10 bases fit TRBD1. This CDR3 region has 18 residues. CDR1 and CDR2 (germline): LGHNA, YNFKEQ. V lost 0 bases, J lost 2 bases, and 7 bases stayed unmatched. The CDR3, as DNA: TGTGCCAGCAGCCAAGATGGGGACAGGGGCGCAGGCAATCAGCCCCAGCATTTT. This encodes CASSQDGDRGAGNQPQHF.

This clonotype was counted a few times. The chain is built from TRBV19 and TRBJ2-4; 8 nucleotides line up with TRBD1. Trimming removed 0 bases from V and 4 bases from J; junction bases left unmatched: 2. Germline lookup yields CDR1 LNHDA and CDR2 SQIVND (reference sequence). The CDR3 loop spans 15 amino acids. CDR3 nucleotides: TGTGCCAGTAGTATAGAGTGGGACAGGAAAAACATTCAGTACTTC. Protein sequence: CASSIEWDRKNIQYF.

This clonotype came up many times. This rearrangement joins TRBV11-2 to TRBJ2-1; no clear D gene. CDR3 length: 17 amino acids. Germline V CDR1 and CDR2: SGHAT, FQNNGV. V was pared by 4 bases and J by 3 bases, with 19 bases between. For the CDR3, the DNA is TGTGCCAGCAGCTATGGGTCTTTGCGAAAACTCTACAATGAGCAGTTCTTC. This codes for CASSYGSLRKLYNEQFF.

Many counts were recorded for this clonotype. CDR3 DNA: TGTGCCAGCTCAGCCGAAAGGACAGAGACCCAGTACTTC. This gives the protein CASSAERTETQYF. The gene calls are TRBV18 and TRBJ2-5; unclear D gene. The CDR3 sequence is 13 residues long. V shed 5 bases and J shed 4 bases, with 11 bases lying between them. Germline assignment: CDR1 KGHSH and CDR2 LQKENI.

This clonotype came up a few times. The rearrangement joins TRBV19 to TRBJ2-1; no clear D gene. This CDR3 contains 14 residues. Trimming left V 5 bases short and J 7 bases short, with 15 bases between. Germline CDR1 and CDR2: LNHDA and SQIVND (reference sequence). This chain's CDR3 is CASSVVSALNEQFF. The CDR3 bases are TGTGCCAGTAGTGTGGTCAGCGCGCTAAATGAGCAGTTCTTC. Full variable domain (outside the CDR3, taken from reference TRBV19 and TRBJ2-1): DGGITQSPKYLFRKEGQNVTLSCEQNLNHDAMYWYRQDPGQGLRLIYYSQIVNDFQKGDIAEGYSVSREKKESFPLTVTSAQKNPTAFYLCASSVVSALNEQFFGPGTRLTVL.

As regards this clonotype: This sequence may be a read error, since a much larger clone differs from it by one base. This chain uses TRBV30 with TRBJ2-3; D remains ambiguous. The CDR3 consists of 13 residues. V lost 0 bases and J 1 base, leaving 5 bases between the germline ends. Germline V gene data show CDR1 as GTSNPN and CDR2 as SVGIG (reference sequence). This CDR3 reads CAWSVSGTDTQYF. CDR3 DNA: TGTGCCTGGAGTGTAAGCGGCACAGATACGCAGTATTTT.

CDR3 bases: TGTGCCAGCAGCTTAGGATCCTGGTTGGAGGGCAAAAACATTCAGTACTTC. As protein: CASSLGSWLEGKNIQYF. The V call is TRBV7-2, the J call TRBJ2-4; maybe TRBD2 (6 bases). V lost 1 base and J lost 3, with 16 bases in between. Germline V gives CDR1 SGHTA, CDR2 FQGNSA. This CDR3 has 17 amino acids.

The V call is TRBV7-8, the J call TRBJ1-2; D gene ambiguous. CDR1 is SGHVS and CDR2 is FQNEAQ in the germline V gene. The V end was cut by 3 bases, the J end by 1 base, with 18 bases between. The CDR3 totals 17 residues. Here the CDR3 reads CASSFLGAAALNYGYTF. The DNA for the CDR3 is TGTGCCAGCAGCTTCCTCGGCGCGGCAGCACTTAACTATGGCTACACCTTC.

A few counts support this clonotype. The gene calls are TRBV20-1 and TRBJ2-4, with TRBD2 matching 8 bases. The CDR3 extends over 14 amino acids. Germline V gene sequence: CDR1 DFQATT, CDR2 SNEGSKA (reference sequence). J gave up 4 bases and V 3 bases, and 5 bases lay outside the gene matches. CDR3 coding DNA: TGCAGTGCTAGTTGGGCGGGGGGTAAAAACATTCAGTACTTC. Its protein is CSASWAGGKNIQYF.

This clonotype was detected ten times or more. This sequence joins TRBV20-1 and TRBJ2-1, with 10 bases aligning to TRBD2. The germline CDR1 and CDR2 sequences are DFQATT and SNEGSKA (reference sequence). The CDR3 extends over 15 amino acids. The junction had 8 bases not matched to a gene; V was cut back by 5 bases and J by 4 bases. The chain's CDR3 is CSAPPLAGAYNEQFF. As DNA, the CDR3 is TGCAGTGCTCCTCCTCTAGCGGGGGCGTACAATGAGCAGTTCTTC.

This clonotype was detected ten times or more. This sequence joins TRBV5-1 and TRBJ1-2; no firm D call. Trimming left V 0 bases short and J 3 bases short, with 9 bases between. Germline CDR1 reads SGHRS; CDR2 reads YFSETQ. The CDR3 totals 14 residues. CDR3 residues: CASSLDGRHYGYTF. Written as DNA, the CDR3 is TGCGCCAGCAGCTTGGATGGCAGACACTATGGCTACACCTTC.

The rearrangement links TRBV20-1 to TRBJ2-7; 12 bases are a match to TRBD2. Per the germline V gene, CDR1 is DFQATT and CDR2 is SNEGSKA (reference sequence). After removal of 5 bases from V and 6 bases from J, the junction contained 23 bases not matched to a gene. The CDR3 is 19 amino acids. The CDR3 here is CSAPGSRGPSGGAGVEQYF. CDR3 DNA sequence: TGCAGTGCTCCCGGGTCCAGGGGACCTAGCGGGGGGGCCGGGGTCGAGCAGTACTTC.

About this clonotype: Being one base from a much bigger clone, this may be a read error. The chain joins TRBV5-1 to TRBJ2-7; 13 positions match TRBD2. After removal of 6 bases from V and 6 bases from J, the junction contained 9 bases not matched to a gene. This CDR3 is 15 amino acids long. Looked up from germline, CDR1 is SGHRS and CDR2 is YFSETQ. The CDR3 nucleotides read TGCGCCAGCAACACTGGACTAGCGGGAGCGAGCGAGCAGTACTTC. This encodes CASNTGLAGASEQYF.

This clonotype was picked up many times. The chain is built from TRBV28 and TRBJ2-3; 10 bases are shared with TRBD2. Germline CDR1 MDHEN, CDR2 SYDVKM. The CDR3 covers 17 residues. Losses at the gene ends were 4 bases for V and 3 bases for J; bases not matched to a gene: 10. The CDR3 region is CASSSAFLAGATDTQYF. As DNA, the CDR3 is TGTGCCAGCAGTTCTGCGTTCCTAGCGGGAGCGACAGATACGCAGTATTTT.

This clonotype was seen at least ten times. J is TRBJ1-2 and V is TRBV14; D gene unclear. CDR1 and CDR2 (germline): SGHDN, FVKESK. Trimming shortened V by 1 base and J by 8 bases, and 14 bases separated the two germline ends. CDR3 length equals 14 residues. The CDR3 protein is CASSQGPPTTGYTF. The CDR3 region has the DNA TGTGCCAGCAGCCAAGGCCCACCCACGACGGGCTACACCTTC.

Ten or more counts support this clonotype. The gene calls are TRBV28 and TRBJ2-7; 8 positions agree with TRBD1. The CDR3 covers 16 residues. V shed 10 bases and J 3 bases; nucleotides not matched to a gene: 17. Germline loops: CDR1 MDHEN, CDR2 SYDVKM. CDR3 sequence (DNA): TGTGCCATCGGGACCGCCATCGCTGACAGGGGCTACGAGCAGTACTTC. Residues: CAIGTAIADRGYEQYF.

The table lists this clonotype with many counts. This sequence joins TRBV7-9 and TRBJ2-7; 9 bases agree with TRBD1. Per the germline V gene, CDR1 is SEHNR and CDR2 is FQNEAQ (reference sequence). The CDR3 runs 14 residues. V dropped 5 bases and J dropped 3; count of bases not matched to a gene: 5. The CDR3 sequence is CASSRTGDLYEQYF. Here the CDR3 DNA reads TGTGCCAGCAGCAGGACAGGGGACCTCTACGAGCAGTACTTC.

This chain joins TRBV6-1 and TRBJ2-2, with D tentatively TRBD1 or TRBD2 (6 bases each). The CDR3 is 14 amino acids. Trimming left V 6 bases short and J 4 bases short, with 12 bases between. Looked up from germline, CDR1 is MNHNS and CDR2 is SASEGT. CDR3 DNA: TGTGCCAGCAGAATTTCGGGGGCCACCGGGGAGCTGTTTTTT. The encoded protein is CASRISGATGELFF.